A single sample is the source of the 8 T cell receptor beta chains below, sequenced in a study of blood T cell repertoires in COVID-19. Clones were read by immunoSEQ multiplex PCR, and TCRdb kept only the in-frame ones, dropping some. The table has some 340,000 clones, about 85% seen once. The specimen was peripheral blood. The receptors here all came from a woman aged 18-29 years with acute or convalescent COVID-19.

The rearrangement links TRBV5-1 to TRBJ2-1; 11 bases align to TRBD2. V shed 6 bases and J 4 bases; nucleotides not matched to a gene: 27. This CDR3 contains 22 residues. Germline lookup yields CDR1 SGHRS and CDR2 YFSETQ. The CDR3 bases are TGCGCCAGCACCCGTCTATCAGAACGCAAGGGCTCCACTAGCGGGAGTTACAATGAGCAGTTCTTC. This sequence encodes CASTRLSERKGSTSGSYNEQFF.

J is TRBJ2-2 and V is TRBV24-1; 10 nucleotides agree with TRBD1. The CDR3 is 18 amino acids. With V trimmed by 4 bases and J by 2 bases, 9 bases remained unmatched. CDR1 KGHDR and CDR2 SFDVKD come from the germline V gene. The CDR3 spells CATSDPFRQGANTGELFF. The CDR3, as DNA: TGTGCCACCAGTGACCCCTTTCGACAGGGGGCCAACACCGGGGAGCTGTTTTTT.

This chain links TRBV12-3 or TRBV12-4 with TRBJ2-7, with D possibly being TRBD1 (5 bases). The CDR3 covers 12 residues. V was cut by 5 bases and J by 4 bases, with 9 bases left in between. CDR3 nucleotide sequence: TGTGCCAGCAGTACCAGGGCTTACGAGCAGTACTTC. Translation gives CASSTRAYEQYF.

The CDR3 region is CASRTAEQAFYGYTF. DNA for the CDR3: TGCGCCAGCAGGACAGCAGAACAGGCCTTCTATGGCTACACCTTC. The V call is TRBV5-1, the J call TRBJ1-2; D is perhaps TRBD1 (5 bases). The germline V and J ends were trimmed by 5 bases and 4 bases, with 18 bases remaining between them. The germline V gene encodes CDR1 SGHRS and CDR2 YFSETQ. CDR3 size: 15 residues.

The chain carries TRBV7-3 and TRBJ2-5, with 14 bases identical to TRBD2. Germline V CDR1 and CDR2: SGHTA, FQGTGA. The CDR3 contains 16 residues. V trimming: 5 bases; J trimming: 4 bases; junction bases outside the gene matches: 6. The CDR3 sequence: CASSAGLAGGGETQYF. The CDR3 DNA reads as TGTGCCAGCAGCGCCGGACTAGCGGGAGGAGGAGAGACCCAGTACTTC.

The V and J genes are TRBV29-1 and TRBJ1-1, with D unclear. Germline loops: CDR1 SQVTM, CDR2 ANQGSEA. The CDR3 is 10 residues long. V was trimmed by 4 bases and J by 10 bases, leaving 10 bases between them. CDR3 bases: TGCAGCGTTGTTGAGGGCAGAGCTTTCTTT. Translation gives CSVVEGRAFF. The full variable domain, rest sourced from reference TRBV29-1 and TRBJ1-1, is SAVISQKPSRDICQRGTSLTIQCQVDSQVTMMFWYRQQPGQSLTLIATANQGSEATYESGFVIDKFPISRPNLTFSTLTVSNMSPEDSSIYLCSVVEGRAFFGQGTRLTVV.

The genes are TRBV21-1 and TRBJ2-7; no check of the table's D call, TRBD1, against the DNA was made. TRBV21-1 represents a pseudogene. The CDR3 has 18 amino acids. The CDR3: CASSPRKSRDRVLEEQYF. CDR3 bases: TGTGCCAGCAGCCCTCGCAAGAGCCGGGACAGGGTTCTCGAAGAGCAGTACTTC.

Ten or more counts support this clone. J is TRBJ2-3 and V is TRBV9; TRBD2 might be the D (6 bases). Trimming removed 0 bases at V and 4 bases at J, with 12 bases between. Germline lookup yields CDR1 SGDLS and CDR2 YYNGEE. The CDR3 extends over 15 amino acids. The CDR3 DNA follows: TGTGCCAGCAGCGTAGGGGTCGGGAGCTCAGATACGCAGTATTTT. Translation gives CASSVGVGSSDTQYF.